In this sample, the clone carrying this TCR beta chain turned up many times. The antigen remains unidentified. Amplification targeted TCR beta CDR3 regions from RNA transcripts. The HTBI primer set drove a first-round RT-PCR of the TCR CDR3. TCRdb itself ran the multiplex PCR reads through MiXCR, one entry per CDR3 protein. The sample lists a few hundred thousand distinct CDR3 sequences; around 16% were seen once. The data derive from a study of T cells in Graves' hyperthyroidism and ophthalmopathy. Study-level findings and limits: The model predicted ophthalmopathy a median around 6 months before onset.

The CDR3 runs to 14 residues. V shed 8 bases, J shed 6 bases, and the junction held 11 bases outside the gene matches. CDR1 is MDHEN, CDR2 SYDVKM, per germline. The receptor's source is a woman in her twenties or thirties with Graves' hyperthyroidism. Sequencing input: blood. V is TRBV28 and J is TRBJ2-7, with 9 nucleotides matching TRBD1. In DNA form, the CDR3 reads TGTGCCAGCGACCCGGGACAGGGTGCATCCGAGCAGTACTTC. It yields the protein CASDPGQGASEQYF.